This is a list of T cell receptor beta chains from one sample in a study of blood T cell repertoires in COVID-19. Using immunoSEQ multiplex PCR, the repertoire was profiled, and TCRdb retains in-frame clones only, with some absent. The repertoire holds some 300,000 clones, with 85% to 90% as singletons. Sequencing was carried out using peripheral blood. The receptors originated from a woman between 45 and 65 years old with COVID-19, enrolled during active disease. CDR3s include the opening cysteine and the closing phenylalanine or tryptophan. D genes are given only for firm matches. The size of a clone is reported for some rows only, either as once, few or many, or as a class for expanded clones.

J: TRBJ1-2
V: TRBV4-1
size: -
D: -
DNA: TGCGCCAGCAGCCCCGGACAGCCGGTCGAGCCCCCTAGGAAGTATGGCTACACCTTC
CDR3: CASSPGQPVEPPRKYGYTF

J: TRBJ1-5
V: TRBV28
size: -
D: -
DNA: TGTGCCAGCAGTTCCCAGGGGCCTCGGAATCAGCCCCAGCATTTT
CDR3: CASSSQGPRNQPQHF

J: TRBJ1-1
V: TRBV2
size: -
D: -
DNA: TGTGCCAGCAGTGGCGGGGCCCTGTTGTGGGCTTTCTTT
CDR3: CASSGGALLWAFF

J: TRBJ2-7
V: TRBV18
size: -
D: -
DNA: TGTGCCAGCTCACCGGGCAGGGAATACGAGCAGTACTTC
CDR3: CASSPGREYEQYF

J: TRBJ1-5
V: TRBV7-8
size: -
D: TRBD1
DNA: TGTGCCAGCAGCGACCGGACAGGGGAGGGTCAGCCCCAGCATTTT
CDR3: CASSDRTGEGQPQHF

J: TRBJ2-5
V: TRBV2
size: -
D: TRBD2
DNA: TGTGCCAGCATAGCGGGGCAAGAGACCCAGTACTTC
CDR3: CASIAGQETQYF

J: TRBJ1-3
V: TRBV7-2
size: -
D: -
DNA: TGTGCCAGCAGCTTATCGGGTCCTACCTCTGGAAACACCATATATTTT
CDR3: CASSLSGPTSGNTIYF

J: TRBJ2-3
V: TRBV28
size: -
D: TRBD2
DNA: TGTGCCAGCAGTCCCAGACCCCAGCGACTAGCGGGAGAGAAACGCAATACGCAGTATTTT
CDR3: CASSPRPQRLAGEKRNTQYF

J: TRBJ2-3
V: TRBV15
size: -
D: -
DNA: TGTGCCACCAGCAGAGATTGGTCCGACTCGGATACGCAGTATTTT
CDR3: CATSRDWSDSDTQYF

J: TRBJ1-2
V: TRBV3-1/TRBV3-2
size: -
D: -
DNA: TGTGCCAGCAGCCAACGCGCAAGGCCATGGGCAAATCCGGACTATGGCTACACCTTC
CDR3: CASSQRARPWANPDYGYTF

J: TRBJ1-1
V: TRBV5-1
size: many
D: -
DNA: TGCGCCAGCAGCTTACTGGCGGCTGCCCTGAACACTGAAGCTTTCTTT
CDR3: CASSLLAAALNTEAFF

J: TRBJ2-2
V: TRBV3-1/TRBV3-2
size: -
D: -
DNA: TGTGCCAGCAGCTTAGCCGGGACTTTCAACACCGGGGAGCTGTTTTTT
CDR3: CASSLAGTFNTGELFF

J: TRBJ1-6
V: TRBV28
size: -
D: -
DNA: TGTGCCAGCAGTCCCAGAGGCCGGCTTAATTCACCCCTCCACTTT
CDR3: CASSPRGRLNSPLHF

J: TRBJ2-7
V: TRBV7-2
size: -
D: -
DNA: TGTGCCAGCAGCCGGTATACCTCCTACGAGCAGTACTTC
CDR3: CASSRYTSYEQYF

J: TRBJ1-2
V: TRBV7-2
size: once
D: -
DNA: TGTGCCAGCAGCTTGGACACACAGGGCACCGGCTACACCTTC
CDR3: CASSLDTQGTGYTF

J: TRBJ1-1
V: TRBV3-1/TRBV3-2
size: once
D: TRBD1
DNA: TGTGCCAGCAGCCCTCGACGGGACAGAAGTGTGAACACTGAAGCTTTCTTT
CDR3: CASSPRRDRSVNTEAFF

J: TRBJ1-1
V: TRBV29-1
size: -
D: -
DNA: TGCAGCGTTGATGGCGGGGTCGATGAGACTTTCTTT
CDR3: CSVDGGVDETFF

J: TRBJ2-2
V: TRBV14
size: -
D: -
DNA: TGTGCCAGCAGCCAGGGACTTTTGGCCACGAACACCGGGGAGCTGTTTTTT
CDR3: CASSQGLLATNTGELFF

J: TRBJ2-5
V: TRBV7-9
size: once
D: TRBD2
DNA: TGTGCCAGCAGCTTGGGGACTAGCGAGGGGACCCAGTACTTC
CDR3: CASSLGTSEGTQYF

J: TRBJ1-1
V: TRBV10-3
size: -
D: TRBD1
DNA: TGTGCCATCAGTGCTGACAGGGGCGTCACTGAAGCTTTCTTT
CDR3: CAISADRGVTEAFF

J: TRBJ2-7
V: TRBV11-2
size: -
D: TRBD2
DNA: TGTGCCAGCAGCCCTAGACTAGCGGCATTTGACGAGCAGTACTTC
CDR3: CASSPRLAAFDEQYF

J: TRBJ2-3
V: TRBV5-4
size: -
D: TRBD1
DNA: TGTGCCAGCAGCTCTCCGGGACAGGGTCATCAAGATACGCAGTATTTT
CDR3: CASSSPGQGHQDTQYF

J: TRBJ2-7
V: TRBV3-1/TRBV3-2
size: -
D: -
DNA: TGTGCCAGCAGCCAAAAACTCGAGCAGTACTTC
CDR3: CASSQKLEQYF

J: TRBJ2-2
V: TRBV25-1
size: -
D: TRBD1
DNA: TGTGCCAGCAGTTGGGACAGGGTCACCGGGGAGCTGTTTTTT
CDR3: CASSWDRVTGELFF

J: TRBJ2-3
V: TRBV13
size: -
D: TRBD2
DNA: TGTGCCAGCAGCTTAGGCCAGCTAGCGGGAATCACAGATACGCAGTATTTT
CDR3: CASSLGQLAGITDTQYF

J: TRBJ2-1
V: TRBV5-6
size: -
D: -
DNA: TGTGCCAGCAGCTTGGGGACACTGAACTACAATGAGCAGTTCTTC
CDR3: CASSLGTLNYNEQFF

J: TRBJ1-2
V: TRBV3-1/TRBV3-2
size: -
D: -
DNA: TGTGCCAGCAGCGAAGGACAGAGAAATAACTATGGCTACACCTTC
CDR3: CASSEGQRNNYGYTF